The present T cell receptor beta chain was sequenced within a study of shared clonotypes between healthy human individuals. The study's findings and limits: Sampling covered nothing but blood. Tissue TCR repertoires likely differ from those found in blood.

Trimming left V 0 bases short and J 8 bases short, with 14 bases between. This CDR3 contains 14 residues. The V gene's germline CDR1 is SQVTM and CDR2 ANQGSEA. Sequenced by immunoSEQ multiplex PCR; TCRdb stores in-frame clones only, minus some. The table has more than 550,000 clones, about 90% seen once; the top ten hold about 34%. A remark on this clone: No antigen is known for it.

This sequence joins TRBV29-1 and TRBJ2-1; D ambiguous. Sequencing was done on a sample of memory CD8+ T cells from PBMCs. Subset denoted: CD45RO+ cells pooled with CCR7-negative TemRA cells. This clonotype was sampled from a man in his late teens or twenties in good health. Some clones in this sample may be carry-over from other donors' samples. The CDR3 here is CSVEDLLGWDEQFF. Here the CDR3 DNA reads TGCAGCGTTGAAGATCTCCTAGGGTGGGATGAGCAGTTCTTC.